This TCR beta chain is from a study of cytomegalovirus exposure and HLA in healthy donors. The PCR contained 60 Vbeta and 13 Jbeta primers. Repertoires were generated with immunoSEQ multiplex PCR, while TCRdb's copy carries only in-frame clones and drops some. The profile covers some 150,000 clones, with approximately 80% appearing a single time and 4% to 4.5% taken by the ten largest. Unmatched junction bases numbered 3, after V lost 4 bases and J lost 2 bases. Germline V gives CDR1 SNHLY, CDR2 FYNNEI. The CDR3 consists of 16 residues. For this clone: The antigen is not known.

When sampled, the donors appeared nominally healthy, though they likely had unrecorded immune exposures. Study findings and constraints: Generally TCR sequences proved uncommon, though certain public TCRs appeared in numerous donors.

This rearrangement joins TRBV2 to TRBJ2-5; 14 bases match TRBD2. The receptor was isolated from a woman aged 40-49 years in good health and CMV-seronegative. Material for sequencing was PBMCs. In nucleotides, the CDR3 is TGTGCCAGCAGTGTGACTAGCGGGGGGGGTCAAGAGACCCAGTACTTC. Translation gives CASSVTSGGGQETQYF.